One and the same sample provided the 25 T cell receptor beta chains below, sequenced in a study of Graves' ophthalmopathy and Graves' hyperthyroidism. Amplification from RNA transcripts yielded the TCR beta CDR3 regions. RT-PCR in the first round used HTBI primers; a second-round multiplex PCR followed. TCRdb ran MiXCR on the multiplex PCR reads and lists one entry per CDR3 protein. This sample has about 740,000 distinct CDR3 sequences, with 40% found just once. The sequencing input was peripheral blood. The receptors stem from an adult man with Graves' ophthalmopathy.

Comment on this clonotype: A much larger clone differs from this one at a single base, so this may be a read error. The V and J genes are TRBV7-4 and TRBJ1-2; D is perhaps TRBD1 (6 bases). The CDR3 covers 13 residues. Trimming stripped 5 bases from V and 5 bases from J, with 12 bases between. The germline gives CDR1 SGHVT, CDR2 SQSDAQ. CDR3 nucleotide sequence: TGTGCCAGCAGCGTACAGGGAAGATATGGCTACACCTTC. It translates to CASSVQGRYGYTF.

To note about this clonotype: A much more abundant neighbour one base away suggests this may be a read error. The conserved phenylalanine or tryptophan normally closing the CDR3 is absent here, so this likely arose from a read error. V gene TRBV19 combines with J gene TRBJ1-1, with D possibly being TRBD1 (5 bases). Trimming left V 4 bases short and J 1 base short, with 10 bases between. This CDR3 is 14 amino acids long. Germline loops: CDR1 LNHDA, CDR2 SQIVND (reference sequence). In DNA, the CDR3 is TGTGCCAGTAGTAGCAGGGATAGGAACACTGAAGCTTTCCTT. This translates into CASSSRDRNTEAFL.

Notes on this clonotype: The CDR3 ends on some other residue instead of the conserved phenylalanine or tryptophan, so this is likely a read error. J is TRBJ2-5 and V is TRBV20-1, with a tentative D call TRBD1 (6 bases). The germline gives CDR1 DFQATT, CDR2 SNEGSKA (reference sequence). Trimming took off 1 base at V and 0 bases at J, with 6 bases between the two ends. The CDR3 contains 13 residues. CDR3 region: CSARGTDQETQYV. The CDR3 DNA reads TGCAGTGCTAGAGGGACAGACCAAGAGACCCAGTACGTC.

This clonotype was detected a few times. V is TRBV12-3 or TRBV12-4 and J is TRBJ2-2; D is unresolved. The CDR3 spans 15 residues. Trimming pared 6 bases from V and 1 base from J, leaving 12 bases between. The CDR3 spells CASSRMAVNTGELFF. In nucleotides, the CDR3 is TGTGCCAGCAGCAGAATGGCTGTGAACACCGGGGAGCTGTTTTTT.

Ten or more counts support this clonotype. The chain links TRBV7-6 to TRBJ2-7; 7 bases map to TRBD2. Germline CDR1 reads SGHVS; CDR2 reads FNYEAQ. V lost 0 bases and J lost 6; bases outside the gene matches: 5. This CDR3 has 14 residues. The CDR3 loop is CASSLAGGPFEQYF. The CDR3 DNA reads as TGTGCCAGCAGCTTAGCGGGAGGGCCGTTCGAGCAGTACTTC.

This clonotype was seen more than once but under ten times. The chain recombines TRBV7-8 with TRBJ1-6; 7 nucleotides agree with TRBD1. V lost 4 bases to trimming and J lost 0 bases; unmatched junction nucleotides: 9. This CDR3 is built from 18 residues. From germline, CDR1 is SGHVS and CDR2 FQNEAQ. The chain's CDR3 is CASSSTDRSSSYNSPLHF. CDR3 bases: TGTGCCAGCAGCTCGACGGACAGGTCCAGCTCCTATAATTCACCCCTCCACTTT. The entire variable domain, with the rest obtained from reference TRBV7-8 and TRBJ1-6, is as follows: GAGVSQSPRYKVAKRGQDVALRCDPISGHVSLFWYQQALGQGPEFLTYFQNEAQLDKSGLPSDRFFAERPEGSVSTLKIQRTQQEDSAVYLCASSSTDRSSSYNSPLHFGNGTRLTVT.

This clonotype was seen ten or more times. This chain links TRBV20-1 with TRBJ2-5; no firm D call. Germline-derived CDR1 and CDR2 are DFQATT and SNEGSKA (reference sequence). V lost 3 bases and J lost 5, with 10 bases in between. The CDR3 sequence is 12 residues long. This CDR3 reads CSASRGTETQYF. The DNA for the CDR3 is TGCAGTGCTAGTCGTGGAACGGAGACCCAGTACTTC.

J is TRBJ2-7 and V is TRBV7-9; 8 positions match TRBD1. Germline CDR1 and CDR2: SEHNR and FQNEAQ (reference sequence). The CDR3 consists of 17 residues. Losses at the gene ends were 7 bases for V and 0 bases for J; bases not matched to a gene: 14. CDR3 amino acids: CASTTPDRAASSYEQYF. CDR3 nucleotide sequence: TGTGCCAGCACCACACCGGACAGGGCAGCTAGCTCCTACGAGCAGTACTTC.

This clonotype was counted a few times. This rearrangement joins TRBV19 to TRBJ1-1; D not certain. The CDR3 spans 13 residues. Germline CDR1 and CDR2: LNHDA and SQIVND (reference sequence). V was pared by 3 bases and J by 6 bases, with 11 bases between. The CDR3 spells CASSIKYLAEAFF. The CDR3 DNA is TGTGCCAGTAGTATCAAGTATCTCGCTGAAGCTTTCTTT.

This chain connects TRBV24-1 to TRBJ1-1; no definite D call. Trimming pared 4 bases from V and 2 bases from J, leaving 7 bases between. The CDR3 covers 13 residues. Looked up from germline, CDR1 is KGHDR and CDR2 is SFDVKD. DNA for the CDR3: TGTGCCACCAGTGACAGAACTAACACTGAAGCTTTCTTT. Translating it yields CATSDRTNTEAFF.

This clonotype was found a few times. DNA for the CDR3: TGCAGTGCTGAACACAGGGGGAACACTGAAGCTTTCTTT. This gives the protein CSAEHRGNTEAFF. V usage is TRBV20-1 and J usage is TRBJ1-1; 7 bases match TRBD1. The CDR3 spans 13 residues. The V segment lost 5 bases and the J segment 1 base; nucleotides outside the gene matches: 4. Germline V lookup: CDR1 DFQATT, CDR2 SNEGSKA (reference sequence).

The rearrangement links TRBV5-6 to TRBJ2-7, with D perhaps matching TRBD2 (5 bases). The CDR3 runs to 15 residues. V lost 4 bases to trimming and J lost 0 bases, with 14 bases between them. The germline V gene has CDR1 SGHDT and CDR2 YYEEEE. CDR3 sequence (DNA): TGTGCCAGCAGCACGGTTAAAGACTACTCCTACGAGCAGTACTTC. Its translation is CASSTVKDYSYEQYF.

As to this clonotype: A much more abundant neighbour one base away suggests this may be a read error. Given the absence of the conserved phenylalanine or tryptophan at the CDR3 end, a read error is likely. The gene calls are TRBV20-1 and TRBJ1-2; 7 nucleotides match TRBD1. Trimming took 3 bases from V and 1 from J; bases not matched to a gene: 8. CDR1 and CDR2 from the germline V gene are DFQATT and SNEGSKA (reference sequence). The CDR3 spans 15 residues. DNA for the CDR3: TGCAGTGCTAGGAGACCTAGGGACAGTAACTATGGCTACACCCTC. Amino acids: CSARRPRDSNYGYTL.

As to this clonotype: A much bigger clone sits one base away, suggesting this may be a read error. The chain links TRBV7-3 to TRBJ2-5; D perhaps matches TRBD2 (6 bases). The germline CDR1 and CDR2 sequences are SGHTA and FQGTGA. Trimming cost V 6 bases and J 3 bases, with 11 bases left between them. CDR3 size: 13 residues. The CDR3 region is CASSPPGEETQYF. CDR3 bases: TGTGCCAGCAGTCCCCCGGGGGAAGAGACCCAGTACTTC.

The V gene is TRBV6-1, the J gene TRBJ1-6; D is unresolved. The CDR3 has 13 residues. From germline, CDR1 is MNHNS and CDR2 SASEGT. V lost 4 bases, J lost 6 bases, and 7 bases lay in between. For the CDR3, the DNA is TGTGCCAGCAGTGTACTTCTTAATTCACCCCTCCACTTT. Its protein is CASSVLLNSPLHF.

Comments on this clonotype: Germline and junction disagree at one end, which may indicate a read error. This rearrangement joins TRBV10-3 to TRBJ1-2; 11 bases are a match to TRBD1. Germline assignment: CDR1 ENHRY and CDR2 SYGVKD. This CDR3 has 10 residues. This CDR3 reads CAIGDRGISF. The DNA for the CDR3 is TGTGCCATCGGGGACAGGGGGATTTCCTTC.

The chain links TRBV20-1 to TRBJ2-2; TRBD2 might be the D (7 bases). The germline V gene encodes CDR1 DFQATT and CDR2 SNEGSKA (reference sequence). Trimming cost V 5 bases and J 6 bases, with 16 bases left between them. This CDR3 has 14 amino acids. The CDR3, as DNA: TGCAGTGCTGAGGGGGGGCATGGGGCCGGGGAGCTGTTTTTT. It codes for CSAEGGHGAGELFF.

This clonotype was seen once. This chain joins TRBV9 and TRBJ1-2; 12 nucleotides line up with TRBD1. V was pared by 4 bases and J by 6 bases, with 7 bases of the junction left unmatched. CDR1 is SGDLS, CDR2 YYNGEE, per germline. The CDR3 length is 15 residues. The CDR3 coding sequence is TGTGCCAGCAGCAAGCCGGGACAGGGGGCTCATGGCTACACCTTC. Translated, it gives CASSKPGQGAHGYTF.

On this clonotype: It may be a read error: a sequence one base away is much more abundant. The genes are TRBV19 and TRBJ2-2, with D tentatively TRBD1 (5 bases). V lost 4 bases and J lost 0, with 9 bases in between. The CDR3 has 15 amino acids. CDR1 LNHDA and CDR2 SQIVND come from the germline V gene (reference sequence). This CDR3 reads CASSTGRANTGELFF. The CDR3 coding sequence is TGTGCCAGTAGTACCGGCAGGGCGAACACCGGGGAGCTGTTTTTT.

In its sample, this clonotype was seen once. V usage is TRBV20-1 and J usage is TRBJ2-2; 9 nucleotides line up with TRBD2. The CDR3 is made up of 16 amino acids. The trim removed 0 bases at V and 0 bases at J, leaving 2 bases unmatched. Germline assignment: CDR1 DFQATT and CDR2 SNEGSKA (reference sequence). CDR3 sequence reads: CSARDTSGSNTGELFF. The CDR3 DNA reads as TGCAGTGCTAGAGATACTAGCGGGTCGAACACCGGGGAGCTGTTTTTT.

Ten or more counts support this clonotype. The genes are TRBV7-2 and TRBJ1-2; 7 nucleotides agree with TRBD1. The CDR3 consists of 14 residues. Per germline, CDR1 SGHTA and CDR2 FQGNSA. V lost 5 bases to trimming and J lost 6 bases; unmatched junction nucleotides: 9. In DNA form, the CDR3 reads TGTGCCAGCAGCCCTAGACAGGGCGTTGATGGCTACACCTTC. Its translation: CASSPRQGVDGYTF.

The chain couples TRBV7-9 to TRBJ2-7; 11 nucleotides match TRBD2. CDR3 length: 16 residues. Per the germline V gene, CDR1 is SEHNR and CDR2 is FQNEAQ (reference sequence). V shed 1 base and J 5 bases; nucleotides not matched to a gene: 7. CDR3 in amino acids: CASSLVSGRAAHEQYF. In DNA, the CDR3 is TGTGCCAGCAGCTTAGTTAGCGGGAGGGCCGCCCACGAGCAGTACTTC.

The table lists this clonotype with many counts. The chain has TRBV29-1 and TRBJ2-5, with TRBD2 as a possible D gene (6 bases). The germline V and J ends were trimmed by 4 bases and 8 bases, with 14 bases remaining between them. The CDR3 loop spans 12 amino acids. CDR1 and CDR2 from the germline V gene are SQVTM and ANQGSEA. CDR3 DNA sequence: TGCAGCGTTGTCCCCGGGACTCATACCCAGTACTTC. Its protein product is CSVVPGTHTQYF.

The genes are TRBV7-2 and TRBJ2-7; 7 nucleotides match TRBD1. The CDR3 spans 14 residues. CDR1 and CDR2 from the germline V gene are SGHTA and FQGNSA. The ends lost 3 bases at V and 4 bases at J; junction bases unmatched: 6. The CDR3 sequence: CASSFQTGRYEQYF. CDR3 sequence (DNA): TGTGCCAGCAGCTTCCAGACAGGGCGGTACGAGCAGTACTTC.

The sample holds many counts of this clonotype. V gene TRBV2 combines with J gene TRBJ1-4, with 9 bases aligning to TRBD1. CDR1 is SNHLY, CDR2 FYNNEI, per germline. V shed 5 bases and J 6 bases; nucleotides not matched to a gene: 4. This CDR3 is built from 14 residues. CDR3 sequence reads: CASSNRGLDEKLFF. The CDR3 DNA reads TGTGCCAGCAGTAACAGGGGGCTGGATGAAAAACTGTTTTTT. The complete variable domain, with remaining parts taken from reference TRBV2 and TRBJ1-4, reads EPEVTQTPSHQVTQMGQEVILRCVPISNHLYFYWYRQILGQKVEFLVSFYNNEISEKSEIFDDQFSVERPDGSNFTLKIRSTKLEDSAMYFCASSNRGLDEKLFFGSGTQLSVL.